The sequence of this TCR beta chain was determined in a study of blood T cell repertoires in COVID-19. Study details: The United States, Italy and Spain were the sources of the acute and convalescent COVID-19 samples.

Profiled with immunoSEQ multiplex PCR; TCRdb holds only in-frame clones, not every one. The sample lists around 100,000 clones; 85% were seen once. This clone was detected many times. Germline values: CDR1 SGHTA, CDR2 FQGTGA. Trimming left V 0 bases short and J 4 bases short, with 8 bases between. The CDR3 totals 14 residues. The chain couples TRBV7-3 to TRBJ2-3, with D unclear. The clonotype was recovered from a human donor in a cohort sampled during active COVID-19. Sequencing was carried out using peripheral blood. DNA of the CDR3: TGTGCCAGCAGCTTAACTAGTTCTTCAGATACGCAGTATTTT. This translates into CASSLTSSSDTQYF.